One sample yielded the 9 T cell receptor beta chains listed below, sequenced in a study of T cell responses to AZD1222 COVID-19 vaccine (dated by TCRdb to the early 2020s). The time point label, as the study defines it: baseline before first vaccination. Receptor amplification or capture employed the immunoSEQ multiplex PCR assay. TCRdb's version of the immuneACCESS table is confined to in-frame rearrangements and falls short of the full clone set. An unresolved V gene accounts for under half of the shortfall where checked; the remainder is of unknown origin. Here the sample has 120,000 to 150,000 clones; roughly 87% occur a single time. The leading ten clones occupy about 4.7% of the sample. The source was peripheral blood, collected on day 0 of AZD1222 vaccination. The receptors derive from an adult in good health.

The chain links TRBV10-2 to TRBJ2-2, with TRBD1 matching over 12 bases. The germline CDR1 and CDR2 sequences are WSHSY and SAAADI. The CDR3 runs to 18 residues. Trimming removed 9 bases from V and 6 bases from J; junction bases left unmatched: 17. The CDR3: CASELGTGGGGTPGELFF. In DNA, the CDR3 is TGCGCCAGTGAACTTGGGACAGGGGGCGGGGGAACTCCCGGGGAGCTGTTTTTT.

The rearrangement joins TRBV7-9 to TRBJ2-7, with TRBD1 identical over 7 bases. CDR3 size: 18 residues. V gave up 0 bases and J gave up 1 base; unmatched junction bases: 12. Germline CDR1 reads SEHNR; CDR2 reads FQNEAQ (reference sequence). In nucleotides, the CDR3 is TGTGCCAGCAGCTTAGCCGCAATCGGGCAGGGGGTTTCCTACGAGCAGTACTTC. Its protein is CASSLAAIGQGVSYEQYF. The variable domain in full, with the rest retrieved from reference TRBV7-9 and TRBJ2-7, is DTGVSQNPRHKITKRGQNVTFRCDPISEHNRLYWYRQTLGQGPEFLTYFQNEAQLEKSRLLSDRFSAERPKGSFSTLEIQRTEQGDSAMYLCASSLAAIGQGVSYEQYFGPGTRLTVT.

V usage is TRBV28 and J usage is TRBJ1-6; D is unclear. The CDR3 consists of 14 residues. In germline, CDR1 is MDHEN, CDR2 SYDVKM. V dropped 7 bases and J dropped 8 bases, with 15 bases sitting between them. The CDR3 bases are TGTGCCAGCAAAGCGACCTCCGGGCATTCACCCCTCCACTTT. Its translation is CASKATSGHSPLHF.

This clone is a singleton in its sample. The V gene is TRBV4-3, the J gene TRBJ2-5; possibly TRBD2 for D (5 bases). Trimming stripped 4 bases from V and 5 bases from J, with 17 bases between. There are 15 residues in the CDR3. Germline assignment: CDR1 LGHNA and CDR2 YSLEER. CDR3 region: CASSLSSGMEETQYF. The DNA for the CDR3 is TGCGCCAGCAGCCTCTCGTCGGGAATGGAGGAGACCCAGTACTTC.

This chain connects TRBV18 to TRBJ1-2; D gene unclear. The V gene lost 3 bases and the J gene lost 7 bases, with 15 bases spanning the gap. Germline lookup yields CDR1 KGHSH and CDR2 LQKENI. The CDR3 extends over 14 amino acids. The CDR3 loop is CASSPGGESRGYTF. Here the CDR3 DNA reads TGTGCCAGCTCACCGGGCGGTGAAAGTCGTGGCTACACCTTC.

This chain joins TRBV19 and TRBJ2-1, with TRBD1 matching 10 bases. The CDR3 consists of 15 residues. Germline V gene lookup returns CDR1 LNHDA and CDR2 SQIVND (reference sequence). The ends lost 5 bases at V and 5 bases at J; junction bases unmatched: 6. The CDR3 reads CASSADRGLNNEQFF. CDR3 bases: TGTGCCAGTAGTGCAGACAGGGGGCTTAACAATGAGCAGTTCTTC.

The chain joins TRBV30 to TRBJ2-3, with 7 bases matching TRBD2. With V trimmed by 2 bases and J by 7 bases, 3 bases remained unmatched. Germline CDR1 and CDR2: GTSNPN and SVGIG (reference sequence). The CDR3 totals 12 residues. CDR3 sequence (DNA): TGTGCCTGGAGTCGGGGGGTACATACGCAGTATTTT. Protein product: CAWSRGVHTQYF.

The chain recombines TRBV7-9 with TRBJ2-5, with D possibly being TRBD2 (5 bases). Trimming shortened V by 4 bases and J by 1 base, and 10 bases separated the two germline ends. Germline values: CDR1 SEHNR, CDR2 FQNEAQ (reference sequence). There are 14 residues in the CDR3. CDR3 in amino acids: CASSSTRAQETQYF. In DNA, the CDR3 is TGTGCCAGCAGCTCTACGAGGGCCCAAGAGACCCAGTACTTC.

The chain recombines TRBV6-5 with TRBJ1-2, with D tentatively TRBD1 (6 bases). CDR1 and CDR2 (germline): MNHEY, SVGAGI. The CDR3 loop spans 14 amino acids. Trimming removed 9 bases at V and 8 bases at J, with 22 bases between. Here the CDR3 DNA reads TGTGCCAGGGACAACACCTCGGGGGCATGGGGCTACACCTTC. It codes for CARDNTSGAWGYTF.